The T cell receptor beta chain described here comes from a study of shared clonotypes between healthy human individuals. Whole-study context: Donors had three CD4 naive, three CD4 memory, two CD8 naive and one CD8 memory plate apiece. The study, taken as a whole, reports: Generation probabilities of non-shared clonotypes were lower (relative to those shared by all four donors).

As for this clone: Its antigen remains unidentified.

DNA at roughly 0.2 ug, 30,000 or so T cell genomes, went into sorted-subset replicate PCRs. Study processing details: Junction-only sequences without quality scores came from ImmunoSEQ, so filtering differed. Profiling relied on immunoSEQ multiplex PCR, and the TCRdb table lists in-frame clones only, not all of them. V, J and clone size are those of that table, while D and trimming were read from the DNA. The sample has 850,000 to 1,200,000 clones, about 75% seen once. The receptor's source is a young man in good health. Sequenced sample: memory CD4+ T cells sorted from blood. Sample subset: CD45RA-negative fraction.

CDR3 nucleotide sequence: TGTGCCAGCAGCCCCACTAGCGGGGGGGCGAACACCGGGGAGCTGTTTTTT. Translation gives CASSPTSGGANTGELFF. V usage is TRBV7-3 and J usage is TRBJ2-2, with 13 bases aligning to TRBD2. Germline V gene lookup returns CDR1 SGHTA and CDR2 FQGTGA. The junction had 3 bases not matched to a gene; V was cut back by 5 bases and J by 0 bases. The CDR3 has 17 residues.